The 14 T cell receptor beta chains below all came from one sample that was sequenced in a study of T cells in Graves' hyperthyroidism and ophthalmopathy (dated by TCRdb to about 2019). Library creation used multiplex PCR. Sequencing took place on an Illumina HiSeq 2000. The TCR beta CDR3 regions were amplified from the RNA transcripts. The TCR CDR3 was subjected to a first round of RT-PCR using the HTBI primer set and the Qiagen OneStep RT-PCR kit. TCRdb took the public reads, trimmed them with fastp at Q25, ran MiXCR for clone calling and kept in-frame beta chains. Identical CDR3 protein sequences are pooled into one entry, listed with their most common genes and DNA. For this sample the table gives roughly 500,000 distinct CDR3 sequences, of which over 45% were detected only once. In total, the top ten clones hold 44% of the sample. Input material: peripheral blood or thyroid tissue (not recorded which). Source of these receptors: an adult woman with Graves' disease, either hyperthyroidism or ophthalmopathy (not recorded which).

About this clonotype: One end of the junction is discordant with germline, which a read error may explain. V gene TRBV10-2 combines with J gene TRBJ1-2, with a tentative D call TRBD1 (5 bases). CDR3 length: 13 residues. CDR1 is WSHSY and CDR2 is SAAADI in the germline V gene. The CDR3 DNA reads TGTGCCAGCAGTTCGTCGGGCAGGGATGGCTACACCTTC. Residues: CASSSSGRDGYTF.

This clonotype was counted many times. The chain couples TRBV5-1 to TRBJ2-2; possible D gene TRBD1, 6 bases. The CDR3 loop spans 16 amino acids. V was cut by 0 bases and J by 0 bases, with 9 bases left in between. From germline, CDR1 is SGHRS and CDR2 YFSETQ. CDR3 protein: CASSLAWGPNTGELFF. The CDR3 DNA reads TGCGCCAGCAGCTTGGCGTGGGGGCCGAACACCGGGGAGCTGTTTTTT.

The chain couples TRBV5-1 to TRBJ1-6; 10 bases are shared with TRBD1. The CDR3 covers 15 residues. Trimming took 2 bases from V and 5 from J; bases not matched to a gene: 1. Germline loops: CDR1 SGHRS, CDR2 YFSETQ. The CDR3 region has the DNA TGCGCCAGCAGCTTCGGGACAGGGGATAATTCACCCCTCCACTTT. The encoded protein is CASSFGTGDNSPLHF. The full variable domain, completed using reference TRBV5-1 and TRBJ1-6, is KAGVTQTPRYLIKTRGQQVTLSCSPISGHRSVSWYQQTPGQGLQFLFEYFSETQRNKGNFPGRFSGRQFSNSRSEMNVSTLELGDSALYLCASSFGTGDNSPLHFGNGTRLTVT.

This chain links TRBV4-2 with TRBJ1-2; D is perhaps TRBD1 (5 bases). The V end was cut by 6 bases, the J end by 3 bases, with 8 bases between. The CDR3 is 12 residues long. Germline V gives CDR1 LGHNA, CDR2 YNFKEQ. CDR3 sequence reads: CASSLQDYGYTF. CDR3 sequence (DNA): TGTGCCAGCAGTCTACAGGACTATGGCTACACCTTC.

The V gene is TRBV20-1, the J gene TRBJ2-7; 11 bases line up with TRBD2. CDR1 is DFQATT and CDR2 is SNEGSKA in the germline V gene (reference sequence). The CDR3 covers 15 residues. Trimming took 6 bases from V and 3 from J; bases not matched to a gene: 10. This CDR3 is CSATTSGTRVYEQYF. The CDR3 nucleotides are TGCAGTGCCACGACTAGCGGGACTAGGGTCTACGAGCAGTACTTC.

This clonotype was found many times. The rearrangement links TRBV25-1 to TRBJ2-7; unclear D gene. Germline assignment: CDR1 MGHDK and CDR2 SYGVNS. This CDR3 is built from 14 residues. Trimming removed 1 base from V and 5 bases from J, with 12 bases in between. CDR3 protein: CASSEFGGWNEQYF. CDR3 coding DNA: TGTGCCAGCAGTGAATTCGGTGGTTGGAACGAGCAGTACTTC.

This clonotype has a count of ten or more. The rearrangement links TRBV9 to TRBJ1-1; 11 bases are a match to TRBD1. This CDR3 spans 15 amino acids. Unmatched junction bases numbered 1, after V lost 0 bases and J lost 3 bases. Germline V lookup: CDR1 SGDLS, CDR2 YYNGEE. The CDR3 region is CASSVGGQGDTEAFF. The CDR3 bases are TGTGCCAGCAGCGTAGGGGGACAGGGGGACACTGAAGCTTTCTTT.

The chain has TRBV7-2 and TRBJ1-5; TRBD1 aligns across 7 bases. J lost 1 base, V lost 5 bases, and 5 bases had no gene match. Germline assignment: CDR1 SGHTA and CDR2 FQGNSA. CDR3 length equals 15 residues. The DNA of the CDR3 is TGTGCCAGCAGCCAATCGACAGGGAGCAATCAGCCCCAGCATTTT. Its translation: CASSQSTGSNQPQHF.

The CDR3: CATSRVRGTQYF. CDR3 bases: TGTGCCACCAGCAGAGTACGGGGGACCCAGTACTTC. The rearrangement uses TRBV15 and TRBJ2-5; D may be TRBD2 (5 bases). CDR3 length equals 12 residues. Trimming left V 1 base short and J 7 bases short, with 7 bases between. Looked up from germline, CDR1 is LNHNV and CDR2 is YYDKDF (reference sequence).

There are a few counts of this clonotype. V is TRBV29-1 and J is TRBJ1-2; TRBD1 might be the D (5 bases). Trimming left V 4 bases short and J 4 bases short, with 13 bases between. This CDR3 has 13 amino acids. CDR1 and CDR2 from the germline V gene are SQVTM and ANQGSEA. CDR3: CSVVAVGGYGYTF. DNA of the CDR3: TGCAGCGTTGTTGCGGTGGGGGGCTATGGCTACACCTTC.

This clonotype was recorded many times. This rearrangement joins TRBV9 to TRBJ1-4; TRBD1 aligns across 9 bases. Germline CDR1 is SGDLS and CDR2 is YYNGEE. This CDR3 spans 14 amino acids. The V and J ends lost 3 bases and 5 bases, in that order; junction bases with no gene match: 2. The CDR3 protein is CASSEQGANEKLFF. The CDR3 bases are TGTGCCAGCAGCGAACAGGGGGCCAATGAAAAACTGTTTTTT.

V and J are TRBV5-1 and TRBJ1-1; 7 bases align to TRBD1. CDR1 is SGHRS, CDR2 YFSETQ, per germline. This CDR3 is built from 15 residues. The V segment lost 4 bases and the J segment 7 bases; nucleotides outside the gene matches: 13. In DNA, the CDR3 is TGCGCCAGCAGCACGACAGGGCCCAGGGCTAATGAAGCTTTCTTT. Translation: CASSTTGPRANEAFF.

The J gene is TRBJ1-3, the V gene TRBV9; no definite D call. The V gene's germline CDR1 is SGDLS and CDR2 YYNGEE. The CDR3 runs to 14 residues. The V end was cut by 3 bases, the J end by 1 base, with 8 bases between. For the CDR3, the DNA is TGTGCCAGCAGCGGGCCGACTTCTGGAAACACCATATATTTT. Protein sequence: CASSGPTSGNTIYF.

This chain uses TRBV19 with TRBJ1-1; D perhaps matches TRBD1 (6 bases). Germline values: CDR1 LNHDA, CDR2 SQIVND (reference sequence). There are 17 residues in the CDR3. Trimming took 3 bases from V and 0 from J, leaving 17 bases between them. The CDR3 nucleotides read TGTGCCAGTAGTATCTCGGGACATAGGCTCATGAACACTGAAGCTTTCTTT. Translated, it gives CASSISGHRLMNTEAFF.